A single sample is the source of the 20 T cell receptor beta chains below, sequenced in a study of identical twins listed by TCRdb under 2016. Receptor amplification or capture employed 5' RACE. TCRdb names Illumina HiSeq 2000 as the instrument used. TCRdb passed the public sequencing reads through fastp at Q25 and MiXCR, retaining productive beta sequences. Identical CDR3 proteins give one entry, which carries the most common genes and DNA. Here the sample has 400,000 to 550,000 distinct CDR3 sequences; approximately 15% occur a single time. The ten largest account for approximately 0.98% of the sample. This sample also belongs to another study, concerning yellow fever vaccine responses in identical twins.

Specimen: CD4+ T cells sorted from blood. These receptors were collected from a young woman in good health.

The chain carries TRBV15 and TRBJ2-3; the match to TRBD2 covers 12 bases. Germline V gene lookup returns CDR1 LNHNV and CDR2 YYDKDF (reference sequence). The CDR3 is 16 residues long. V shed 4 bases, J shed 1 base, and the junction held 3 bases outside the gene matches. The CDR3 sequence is CATSTRLAGGTDTQYF. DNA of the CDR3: TGTGCCACCAGCACGCGACTAGCGGGGGGCACAGATACGCAGTATTTT.

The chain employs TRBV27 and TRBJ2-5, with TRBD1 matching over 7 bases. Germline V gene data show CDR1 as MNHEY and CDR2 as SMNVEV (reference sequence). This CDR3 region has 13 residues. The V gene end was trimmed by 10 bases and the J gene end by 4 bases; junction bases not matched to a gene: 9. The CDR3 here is CANLQGSPETQYF. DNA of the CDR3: TGTGCCAACCTACAGGGGTCCCCAGAGACCCAGTACTTC.

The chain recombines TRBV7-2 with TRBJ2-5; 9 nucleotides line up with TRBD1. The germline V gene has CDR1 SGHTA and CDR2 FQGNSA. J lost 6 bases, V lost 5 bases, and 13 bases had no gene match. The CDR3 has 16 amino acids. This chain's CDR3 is CASSPHRTGDGKTQYF. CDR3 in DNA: TGTGCCAGCAGCCCACATCGGACAGGGGATGGAAAGACCCAGTACTTC.

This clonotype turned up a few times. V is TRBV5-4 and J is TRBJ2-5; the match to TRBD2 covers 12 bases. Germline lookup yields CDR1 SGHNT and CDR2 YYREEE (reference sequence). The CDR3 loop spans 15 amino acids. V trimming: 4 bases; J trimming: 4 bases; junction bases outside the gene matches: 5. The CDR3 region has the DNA TGTGCCAGCAGCCCTAGCGGGGGGGCTGGAGAGACCCAGTACTTC. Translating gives CASSPSGGAGETQYF. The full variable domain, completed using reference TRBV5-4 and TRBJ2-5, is ETGVTQSPTHLIKTRGQQVTLRCSSQSGHNTVSWYQQALGQGPQFIFQYYREEENGRGNFPPRFSGLQFPNYSSELNVNALELDDSALYLCASSPSGGAGETQYFGPGTRLLVL.

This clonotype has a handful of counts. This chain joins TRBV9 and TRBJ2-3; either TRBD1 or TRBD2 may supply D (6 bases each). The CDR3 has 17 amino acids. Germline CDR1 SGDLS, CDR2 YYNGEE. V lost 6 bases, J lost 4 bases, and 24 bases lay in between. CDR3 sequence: CASTEDEGGPPPDTQYF. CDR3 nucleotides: TGTGCCAGCACCGAAGATGAGGGGGGCCCCCCCCCAGATACGCAGTATTTT.

CDR3 sequence (DNA): TGTGCCAGCAGCTCAGATAGGTTCGTCCTAGTCGAGCAGTACTTC. Translation: CASSSDRFVLVEQYF. The chain carries TRBV7-8 and TRBJ2-7, with unresolved D. V was trimmed by 4 bases and J by 6 bases, leaving 19 bases between them. This CDR3 contains 15 residues. Germline assignment: CDR1 SGHVS and CDR2 FQNEAQ.

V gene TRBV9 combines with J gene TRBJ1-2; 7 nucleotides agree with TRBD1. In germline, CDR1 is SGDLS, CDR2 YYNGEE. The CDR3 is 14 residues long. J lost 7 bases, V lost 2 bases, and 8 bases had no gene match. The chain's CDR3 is CASSVGTGAFGYTF. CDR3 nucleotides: TGTGCCAGCAGCGTGGGAACAGGGGCGTTTGGCTACACCTTC.

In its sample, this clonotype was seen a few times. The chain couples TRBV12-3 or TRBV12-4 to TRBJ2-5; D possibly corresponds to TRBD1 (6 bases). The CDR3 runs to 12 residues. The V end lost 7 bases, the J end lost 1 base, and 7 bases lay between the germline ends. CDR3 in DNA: TGTGCCAGCAAACAGGGCCAAGAGACCCAGTACTTC. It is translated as CASKQGQETQYF.

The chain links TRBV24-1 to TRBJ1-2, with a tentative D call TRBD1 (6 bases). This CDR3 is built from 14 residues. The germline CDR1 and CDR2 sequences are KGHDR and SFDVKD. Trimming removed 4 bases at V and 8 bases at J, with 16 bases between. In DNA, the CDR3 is TGTGCCACCAGTGACGCAGACAGGAGCCGCGGCTACACCTTC. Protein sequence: CATSDADRSRGYTF.

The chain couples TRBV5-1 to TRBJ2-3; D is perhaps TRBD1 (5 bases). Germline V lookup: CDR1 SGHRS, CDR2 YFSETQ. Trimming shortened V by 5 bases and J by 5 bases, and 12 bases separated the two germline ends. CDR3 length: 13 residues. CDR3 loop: CASSRLGVDTQYF. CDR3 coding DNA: TGCGCCAGCAGTAGGCTAGGGGTAGATACGCAGTATTTT.

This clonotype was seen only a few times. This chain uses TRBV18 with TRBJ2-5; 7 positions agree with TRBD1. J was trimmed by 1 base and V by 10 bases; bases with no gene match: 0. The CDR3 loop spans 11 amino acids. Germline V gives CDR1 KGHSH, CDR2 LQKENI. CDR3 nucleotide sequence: TGTGCCACAGGGGGCCAAGAGACCCAGTACTTC. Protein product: CATGGQETQYF.

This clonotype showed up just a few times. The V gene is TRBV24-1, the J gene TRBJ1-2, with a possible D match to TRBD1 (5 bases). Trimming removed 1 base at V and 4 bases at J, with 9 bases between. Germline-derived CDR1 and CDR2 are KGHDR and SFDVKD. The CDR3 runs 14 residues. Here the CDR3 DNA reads TGTGCCACCAGTGATTTCAGGGCCAGCTATGGCTACACCTTC. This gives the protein CATSDFRASYGYTF.

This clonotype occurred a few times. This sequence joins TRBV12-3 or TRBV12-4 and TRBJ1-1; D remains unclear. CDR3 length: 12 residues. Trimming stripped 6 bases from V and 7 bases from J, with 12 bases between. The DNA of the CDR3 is TGTGCCAGCAGCATTTACAGCTATGAAGCTTTCTTT. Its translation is CASSIYSYEAFF.

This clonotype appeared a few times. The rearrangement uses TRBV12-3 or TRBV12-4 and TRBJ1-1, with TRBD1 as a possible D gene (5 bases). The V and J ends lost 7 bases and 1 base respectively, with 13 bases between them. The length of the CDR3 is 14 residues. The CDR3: CASKLGVANTEAFF. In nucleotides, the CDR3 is TGTGCCAGCAAACTGGGGGTGGCGAACACTGAAGCTTTCTTT.

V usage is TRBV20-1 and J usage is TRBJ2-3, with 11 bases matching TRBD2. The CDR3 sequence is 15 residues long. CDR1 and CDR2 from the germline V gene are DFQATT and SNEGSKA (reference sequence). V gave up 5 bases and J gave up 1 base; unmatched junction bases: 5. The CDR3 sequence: CSALPGLAGTDTQYF. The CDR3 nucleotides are TGCAGTGCTCTCCCGGGACTAGCGGGCACAGATACGCAGTATTTT.

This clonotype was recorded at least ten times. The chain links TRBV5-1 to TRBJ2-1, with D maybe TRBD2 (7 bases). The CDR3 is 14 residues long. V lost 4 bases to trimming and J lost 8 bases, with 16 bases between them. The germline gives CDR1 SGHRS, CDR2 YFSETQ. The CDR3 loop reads CASSKYGGPDEQFF. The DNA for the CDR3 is TGCGCCAGCAGCAAGTACGGGGGGCCCGATGAGCAGTTCTTC.

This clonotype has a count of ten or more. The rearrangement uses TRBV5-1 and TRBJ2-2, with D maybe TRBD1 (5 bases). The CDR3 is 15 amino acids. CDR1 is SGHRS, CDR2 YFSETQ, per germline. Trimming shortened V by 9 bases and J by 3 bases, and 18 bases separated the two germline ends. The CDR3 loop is CATRTGSRDTGELFF. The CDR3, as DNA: TGCGCCACTCGAACAGGTTCCCGCGACACCGGGGAGCTGTTTTTT. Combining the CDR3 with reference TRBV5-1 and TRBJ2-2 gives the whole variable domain KAGVTQTPRYLIKTRGQQVTLSCSPISGHRSVSWYQQTPGQGLQFLFEYFSETQRNKGNFPGRFSGRQFSNSRSEMNVSTLELGDSALYLCATRTGSRDTGELFFGEGSRLTVL.

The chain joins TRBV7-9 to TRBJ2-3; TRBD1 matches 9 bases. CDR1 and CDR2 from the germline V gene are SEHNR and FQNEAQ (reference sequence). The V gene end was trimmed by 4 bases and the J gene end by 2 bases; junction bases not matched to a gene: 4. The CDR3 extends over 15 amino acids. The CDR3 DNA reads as TGTGCCAGCAGCTCAACAGGGGGCCCCACAGATACGCAGTATTTT. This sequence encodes CASSSTGGPTDTQYF.

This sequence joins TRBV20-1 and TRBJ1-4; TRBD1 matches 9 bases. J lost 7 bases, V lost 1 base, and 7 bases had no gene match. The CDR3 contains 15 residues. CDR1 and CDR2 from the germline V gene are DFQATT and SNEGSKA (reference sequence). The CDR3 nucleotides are TGCAGTGCTAGAGGGAAACAGGGGGCTGGTGAAAAACTGTTTTTT. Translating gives CSARGKQGAGEKLFF.

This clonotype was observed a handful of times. The CDR3 spells CASSQDDLGSSYNEQFF. CDR3 sequence (DNA): TGTGCCAGCAGCCAAGATGATTTGGGAAGCTCCTACAATGAGCAGTTCTTC. The chain joins TRBV3-1 to TRBJ2-1; no clear D. The CDR3 sequence is 17 residues long. Trimming stripped 0 bases from V and 0 bases from J, with 12 bases between. Germline lookup yields CDR1 LGHDT and CDR2 YNNKEL (reference sequence).